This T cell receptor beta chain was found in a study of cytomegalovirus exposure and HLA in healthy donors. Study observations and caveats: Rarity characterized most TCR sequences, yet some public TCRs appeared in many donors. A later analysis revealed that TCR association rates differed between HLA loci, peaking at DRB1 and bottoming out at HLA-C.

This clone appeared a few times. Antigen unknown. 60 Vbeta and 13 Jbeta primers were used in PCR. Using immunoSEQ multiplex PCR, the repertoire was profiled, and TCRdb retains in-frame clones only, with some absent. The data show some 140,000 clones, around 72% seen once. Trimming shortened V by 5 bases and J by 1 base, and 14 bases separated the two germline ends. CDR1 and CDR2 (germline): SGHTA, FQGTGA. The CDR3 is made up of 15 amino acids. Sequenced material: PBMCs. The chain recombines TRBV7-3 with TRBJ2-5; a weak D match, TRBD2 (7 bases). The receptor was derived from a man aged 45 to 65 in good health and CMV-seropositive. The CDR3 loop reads CASSPGRGPQETQYF. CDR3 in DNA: TGTGCCAGCAGCCCGGGGCGGGGGCCCCAAGAGACCCAGTACTTC.